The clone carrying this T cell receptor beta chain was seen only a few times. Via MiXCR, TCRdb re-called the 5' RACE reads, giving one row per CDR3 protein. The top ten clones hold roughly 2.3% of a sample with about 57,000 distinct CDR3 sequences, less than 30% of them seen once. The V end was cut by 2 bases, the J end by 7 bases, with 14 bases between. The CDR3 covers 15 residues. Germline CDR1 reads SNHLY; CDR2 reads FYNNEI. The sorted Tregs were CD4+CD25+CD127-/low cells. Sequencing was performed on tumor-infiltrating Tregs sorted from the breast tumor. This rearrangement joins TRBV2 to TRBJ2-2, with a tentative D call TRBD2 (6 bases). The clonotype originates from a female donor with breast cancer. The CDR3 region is CASSELWGDGGELFF. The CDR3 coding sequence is TGTGCCAGCAGTGAATTGTGGGGGGACGGCGGGGAGCTGTTTTTT.